The text below deals with one T cell receptor (beta chain). The specificity of this receptor is unknown. The input lacks base qualities; no much larger clone sits a single base away. Cut back by 5 bases and 3 bases, the V and J ends lie 13 bases apart. The CDR3, from cysteine to phenylalanine, totals 14 residues. CDR3 DNA only is kept here, 42 bases in frame from base 1. CDR1 SGHTA and CDR2 FQGNSA were looked up in the germline V gene. Genomic DNA was extracted from sorted cells for sequencing of the TCRbeta CDR3 region. TCRbeta CDR3 regions were sequenced using the immunoSEQ Assay. TCRdb mirrors the immuneACCESS table, restricted to in-frame sequences. Some clones are absent from its copies; in checked studies, under half trace to an unresolved V gene, and the reason for the others is unknown. The sample contains over 85,000 clones, 80% to 90% of them found a single time. The ten most abundant clones make up about 1.1% of the sample.

Patients with autoimmune disease history or receiving systemic immunosuppression were excluded from the trial. In every dose cohort, peripheral blood was drawn for TCR sequencing at baseline, cycle 4 day 1, and cycle 7 day 1. Samples were obtained from an open-label, multicenter, first-in-human phase I dose-escalation trial of ivuxolimab. Adults with locally advanced or metastatic melanoma, renal cell carcinoma, hepatocellular carcinoma or head and neck squamous cell carcinoma were enrolled in the trial. CD4+ and CD8+ T cells were sorted separately from peripheral blood before TCR sequencing. This specimen belongs to a study of OX40 agonist ivuxolimab in advanced cancers. Notes on the research overall: The costimulatory receptor OX40 (CD134) was targeted by ivuxolimab, a fully human IgG2 agonistic monoclonal antibody. Intravenous ivuxolimab was administered to patients every 2 weeks at six dose levels: 0.01, 0.1, 0.3, 1.5, 3 and 10 mg/kg. Of the approximately 54 dose-escalation patients, hepatocellular carcinoma was present in about 20, melanoma in roughly 15, renal cell carcinoma in 9 and head and neck cancer in 9. In the dose-escalation cohort, 82.7% of patients were male, and the mean age was approximately 55 years, with a range of roughly 20 to 85. Prior anti-PD-1, anti-PD-L1 or anti-CTLA-4 therapy was permitted, and checkpoint inhibitors had been received by about 37% of dose-escalation patients. Partial responses occurred in three dose-escalation patients, of whom one had hepatocellular carcinoma and two had cutaneous melanoma. The point of sequencing TCRbeta in the periphery was to test whether ivuxolimab changed TCR sequence diversity and drove clonal T-cell expansion. The paper reports the monotherapy dose-escalation portion (N ≈ 50 patients) of the phase I ivuxolimab trial.

Broad study findings and their caveats: Low levels of normalized T-cell clonal expansion were also seen in some patients who did not respond. In the 0.1-3.0 mg/kg groups, partial responders had among the lowest normalized peripheral clonal expansion, particularly in CD8+ T cells. At doses of 0.1 to 3.0 mg/kg, clonal expansion of both CD4+ and CD8+ blood T cells was observed from baseline to week 6. The antigen specificity of the clonally expanded peripheral T cells was not determined. After ivuxolimab, more expanded clones were found on average in CD8+ T cells than in CD4+ T cells.

The V and J genes are TRBV7-2 and TRBJ1-1; the D region possibly corresponds to TRBD1 (6 bases align). Sequencing was performed on CD4+ or CD8+ T cells sorted from blood, taken in a trial of the OX40 agonist ivuxolimab. The TCR sequence derives from an adult with an advanced solid tumor such as melanoma, head and neck, liver or kidney cancer. The DNA is TGTGCCAGCAGCCTCCAGGGGACCGACACTGAAGCTTTCTTT. Translation gives CASSLQGTDTEAFF.